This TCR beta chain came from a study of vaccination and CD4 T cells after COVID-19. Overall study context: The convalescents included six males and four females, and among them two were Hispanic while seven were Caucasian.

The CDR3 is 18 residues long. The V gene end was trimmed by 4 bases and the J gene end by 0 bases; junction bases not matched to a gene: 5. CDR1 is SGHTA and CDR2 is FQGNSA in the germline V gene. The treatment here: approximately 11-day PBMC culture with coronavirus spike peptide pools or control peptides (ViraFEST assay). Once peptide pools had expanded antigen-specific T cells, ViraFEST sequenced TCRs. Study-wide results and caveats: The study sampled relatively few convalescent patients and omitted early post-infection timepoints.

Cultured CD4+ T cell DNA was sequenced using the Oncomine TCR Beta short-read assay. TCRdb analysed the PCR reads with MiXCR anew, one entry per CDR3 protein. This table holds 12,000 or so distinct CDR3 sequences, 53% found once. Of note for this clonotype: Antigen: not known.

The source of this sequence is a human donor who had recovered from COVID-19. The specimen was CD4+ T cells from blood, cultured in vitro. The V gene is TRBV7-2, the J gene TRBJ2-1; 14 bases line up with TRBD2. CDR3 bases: TGTGCCAGCAGCTCGAGACTAGCGGGGGGGAGCTCCTACAATGAGCAGTTCTTC. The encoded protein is CASSSRLAGGSSYNEQFF.